This T cell receptor beta chain came from a study of cytomegalovirus exposure and HLA in healthy donors. The CDR3 sequence is 15 residues long. Germline values: CDR1 SGHRS, CDR2 YFSETQ. V was cut by 0 bases and J by 6 bases, with 12 bases left in between. Study conclusions and caveats: In a later analysis, a missense DCLRE1C variant was linked to TCR beta V- and J-gene trimming. The study had only CMV serostatus as immune exposure information.

The PCR used 60 Vbeta and 13 Jbeta primers. Profiled with immunoSEQ multiplex PCR; TCRdb holds only in-frame clones, not every one. The sample has roughly 250,000 clones, about 75% seen once. Donors showed nominal health when sampled, although they likely had unrecorded immune exposures. As to this clone: What it binds is unknown.

The V call is TRBV5-1, the J call TRBJ1-4; D is possibly TRBD1 (5 bases). The sequencing sample was made of PBMCs. The sequence was obtained from a female donor in good health and CMV-seronegative. The CDR3 loop reads CASSLDRGMDEKLFF. For the CDR3, the DNA is TGCGCCAGCAGCTTGGATCGGGGGATGGATGAAAAACTGTTTTTT.